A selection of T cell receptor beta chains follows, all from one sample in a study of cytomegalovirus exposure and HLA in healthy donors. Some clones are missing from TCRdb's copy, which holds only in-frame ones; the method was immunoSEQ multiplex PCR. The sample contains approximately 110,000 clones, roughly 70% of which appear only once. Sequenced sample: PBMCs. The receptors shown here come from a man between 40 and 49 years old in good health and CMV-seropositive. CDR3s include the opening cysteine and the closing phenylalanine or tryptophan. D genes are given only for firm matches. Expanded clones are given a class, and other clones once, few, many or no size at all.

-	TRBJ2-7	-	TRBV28	TGTGCCAGCAGTTTCTTGAGCTCCTACGAGCAGTACTTC	CASSFLSSYEQYF
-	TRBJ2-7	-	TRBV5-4	TGTGCCAGCAGCTTGACGGGATACTACGAGCAGTACTTC	CASSLTGYYEQYF
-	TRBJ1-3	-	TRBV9	TGTGCCAGCAGCGTAGGGTCAGGAGGAAACACCATATATTTT	CASSVGSGGNTIYF
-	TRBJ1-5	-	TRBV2	TGTGCCACAACGACAGGTAGCAATCAGCCCCAGCATTTT	CATTTGSNQPQHF
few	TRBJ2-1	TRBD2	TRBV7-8	TGTGCCTCCTCCCTCCCGGCTAGCGGGACGGATGAGCAGTTCTTC	CASSLPASGTDEQFF
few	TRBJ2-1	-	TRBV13	TGTGCCAGCAGCGCCCGGACTGTATACAATGAGCAGTTCTTC	CASSARTVYNEQFF
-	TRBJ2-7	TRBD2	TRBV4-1	TGCGCCAGCAGCCAAGAGCTAGCGGGACGCGAGCAGTACTTC	CASSQELAGREQYF
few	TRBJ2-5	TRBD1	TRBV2	TGTGCCAGCAGTGGCAGGGGGCGGGGAGAGACCCAGTACTTC	CASSGRGRGETQYF
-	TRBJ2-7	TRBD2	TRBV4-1	TGCGCCAGCAGCCAAGAGACTAGCGGTTTTAGCTCCTACGAGCAGTACTTC	CASSQETSGFSSYEQYF
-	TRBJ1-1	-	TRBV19	TGTGCCAGTAGTCTCGAGGCGGGGGGCAGGGGCACTGAAGCTTTCTTT	CASSLEAGGRGTEAFF
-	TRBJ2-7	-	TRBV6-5	TGTGCCAGCAGTTTAACGGGACTCTACTCCTACGAGCAGTACTTC	CASSLTGLYSYEQYF
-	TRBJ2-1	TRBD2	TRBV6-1	TGTGCCAGCAGTGAAATCGGGGCGGGAGGAGCACAGTTCTTC	CASSEIGAGGAQFF
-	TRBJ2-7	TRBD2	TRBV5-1	TGCGCCAGCAAACGAGCTAGCGGGAGCCCCGAGCAGTACTTC	CASKRASGSPEQYF
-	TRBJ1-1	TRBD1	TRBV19	TGTGCCAGTACCCGACAGGGGACGAACACTGAAGCTTTCTTT	CASTRQGTNTEAFF
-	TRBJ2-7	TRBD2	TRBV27	TGTGCCAGCAGAGTCTTAGCGGGAGGGCTCTACGAGCAGTACTTC	CASRVLAGGLYEQYF
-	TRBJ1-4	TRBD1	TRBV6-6	TGTGCCAGCAGTGGCCAGGGGGCGCCGTATGAAAAACTGTTTTTT	CASSGQGAPYEKLFF
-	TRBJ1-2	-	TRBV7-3	TGTGCCAGCAGCTTAAGCATTACGGGGGGCGATGGCTACACCTTC	CASSLSITGGDGYTF
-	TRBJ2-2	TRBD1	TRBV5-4	TGTGCCAGCAGGCCGGGACAGGTCACCGGGGAGCTGTTTTTT	CASRPGQVTGELFF
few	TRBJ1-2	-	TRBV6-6	TGTGCCAGCAGTTTTGAGTTCAGGGGCTACACCTTC	CASSFEFRGYTF
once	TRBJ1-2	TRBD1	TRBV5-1	TGCGCCAGCAGCCCCCACTTCGGACAGGGGTACTATGGCTACACCTTC	CASSPHFGQGYYGYTF
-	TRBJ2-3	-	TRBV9	TGTGCCAGCAGCCTTCCATCGGCGGGTAGCACAGATACGCAGTATTTT	CASSLPSAGSTDTQYF
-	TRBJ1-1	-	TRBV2	TGTGCCAGCTCCTCGCGTCTGGAGTACCAAGAGGACACTGAAGCTTTCTTT	CASSSRLEYQEDTEAFF